This T cell receptor (beta chain) came from a study of OX40 agonist ivuxolimab in advanced cancers. The study, taken as a whole, reports: Expanded clones belonging to CD8+ T cells outnumbered, on average, those of CD4+.

A remark on this clone: No antigen is known for it. The sample carries other DNA sequences with the same CDR3.

The protocol was immunoSEQ multiplex PCR, while the TCRdb copy is restricted to in-frame clones and leaves out a portion. The sample includes some 62,000 clones, 80% to 95% of them seen just once. Cycle 7 day 1, cycle 4 day 1, and baseline were the timepoints at which blood was sampled. The receptor's source is an adult with an advanced solid tumor such as melanoma, head and neck, liver or kidney cancer. The material was CD4+ or CD8+ T cells sorted from blood, obtained in a trial of the OX40 agonist ivuxolimab.

The CDR3 reads CASSRRGQGVTGELFF. CDR3 bases: TGTGCCAGCTCACGGCGCGGACAGGGGGTTACCGGGGAGCTGTTTTTT. J is TRBJ2-2 and V is TRBV18, with 10 nucleotides matching TRBD1. This CDR3 has 16 residues. Trimming cost V 4 bases and J 5 bases; bases outside gene matches: 7. Germline loops: CDR1 KGHSH, CDR2 LQKENI.